Sequencing of this T cell receptor (beta chain) was carried out in a study of OX40 agonist ivuxolimab in advanced cancers. Per germline, CDR1 MDHEN and CDR2 SYDVKM. Trimming cost V 6 bases and J 4 bases, with 19 bases left between them. The CDR3 covers 15 residues. The protocol was immunoSEQ multiplex PCR, while the TCRdb copy is restricted to in-frame clones and leaves out a portion. Found here are 74,000 or so clones, 70% to 90% of them singletons; the top ten hold roughly 2%. Sequenced here: CD4+ or CD8+ T cells sorted from blood, sampled in a trial of the OX40 agonist ivuxolimab. V usage is TRBV28 and J usage is TRBJ2-7; D perhaps matches TRBD2 (5 bases). This TCR was sampled from an adult with an advanced solid tumor such as melanoma, head and neck, liver or kidney cancer. The CDR3 nucleotides are TGTGCCAGCAGCTCTCCCGCGGGTCTTTTTTACGAGCAGTACTTC. Amino acids: CASSSPAGLFYEQYF.